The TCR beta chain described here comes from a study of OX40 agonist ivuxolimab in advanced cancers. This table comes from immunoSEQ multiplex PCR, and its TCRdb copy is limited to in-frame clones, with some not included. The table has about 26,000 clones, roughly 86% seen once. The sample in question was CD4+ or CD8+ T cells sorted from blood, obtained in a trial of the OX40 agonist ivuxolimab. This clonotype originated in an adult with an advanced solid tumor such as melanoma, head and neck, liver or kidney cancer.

Here the CDR3 reads CASSEGWTSLSTGELFF. The CDR3 nucleotides are TGTGCCAGCAGTGAAGGTTGGACTAGTCTTTCCACCGGGGAGCTGTTTTTT. The V call is TRBV6-1, the J call TRBJ2-2; TRBD2 matches at 7 bases. This CDR3 spans 17 amino acids. J gave up 4 bases and V 1 base, and 9 bases lay outside the gene matches. The V gene's germline CDR1 is MNHNS and CDR2 SASEGT.